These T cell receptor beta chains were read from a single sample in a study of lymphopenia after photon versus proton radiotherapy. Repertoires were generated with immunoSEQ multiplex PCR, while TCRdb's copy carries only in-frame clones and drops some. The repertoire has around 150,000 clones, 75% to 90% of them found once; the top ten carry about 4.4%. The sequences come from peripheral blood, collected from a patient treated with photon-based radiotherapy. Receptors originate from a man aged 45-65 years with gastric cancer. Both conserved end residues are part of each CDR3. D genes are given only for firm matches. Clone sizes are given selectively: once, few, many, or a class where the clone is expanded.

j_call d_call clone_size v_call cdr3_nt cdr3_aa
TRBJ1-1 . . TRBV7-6 TGTGCCAGCAGCTTAGGTTCGAACACTGAAGCTTTCTTT CASSLGSNTEAFF
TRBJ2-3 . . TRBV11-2 TGTGCCAGCAGCTTAGGCGGGACCGCAGATACGCAGTATTTT CASSLGGTADTQYF
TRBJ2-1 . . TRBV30 TGTGCCTGGAGTCTCGGACAGTTGTTCTTC CAWSLGQLFF
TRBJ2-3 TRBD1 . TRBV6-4 TGTGCCAGCAGACAGGGGTCCTACACAGATACGCAGTATTTT CASRQGSYTDTQYF
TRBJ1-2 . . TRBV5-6 TGTGCCAGCAGCGTGGACCCGGGGGGCTACACCTTC CASSVDPGGYTF
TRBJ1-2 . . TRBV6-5 TGTGCCAGCAGCAGACGGGCTAACTATGGCTACACCTTC CASSRRANYGYTF
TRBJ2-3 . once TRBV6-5 TGTGCCAGCAGTAAAAGACGGACTAGCACAGATACGCAGTATTTT CASSKRRTSTDTQYF
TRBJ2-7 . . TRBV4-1 TGCGCCAGCAGCCAAGATAACCTAGGACTGCAGTACTTC CASSQDNLGLQYF
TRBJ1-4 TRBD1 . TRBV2 TGTGCCAGCAGAGCCGGGACAGGGTTTGAAAAACTGTTTTTT CASRAGTGFEKLFF
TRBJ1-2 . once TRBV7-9 TGTGCCAGCACCGTCCAGGAATGGGATGGCTACACCTTC CASTVQEWDGYTF
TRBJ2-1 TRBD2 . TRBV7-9 TGTGCCAGCAGCGGACTAGCGGGATACAATGAGCAGTTCTTC CASSGLAGYNEQFF
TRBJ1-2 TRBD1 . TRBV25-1 TGTGCCAGCAGTCTACAGGGGAACTATGGCTACACCTTC CASSLQGNYGYTF
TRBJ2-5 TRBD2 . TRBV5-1 TGCGCCAGCAGCCCTCCACTAGCGGGAGGAGGGGAGACCCAGTACTTC CASSPPLAGGGETQYF
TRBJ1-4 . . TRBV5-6 TGTGCCAGCAGCCCACCCCCACAGGGACGAGGTGAAAAACTGTTTTTT CASSPPPQGRGEKLFF
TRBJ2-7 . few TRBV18 TGTGCCAGCTCACGTACAGCCTCCTACGAGCAGTACTTC CASSRTASYEQYF
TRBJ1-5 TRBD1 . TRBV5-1 TGCGCCAGCTGCCTAATTGGGACAGGTCAGGGGCAGCCCCAGCATTTT CASCLIGTGQGQPQHF
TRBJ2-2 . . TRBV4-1 TGCGCCAGCAGCCCCGGACAGTACACCGGGGAGCTGTTTTTT CASSPGQYTGELFF
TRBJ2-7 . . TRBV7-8 TGTGCCAGCACAAAAGCTGCGGGTGGTTTCTCCTACGAGCAGTACTTC CASTKAAGGFSYEQYF
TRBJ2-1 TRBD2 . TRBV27 TGTGCCAGCATCACCGTAGCGGGAGGGCCAGGTCGGCAGTTCTTC CASITVAGGPGRQFF
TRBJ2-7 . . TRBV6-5 TGTGCCAGCAGTTACTTTAGGGTGGGCGAGCAGTACTTC CASSYFRVGEQYF
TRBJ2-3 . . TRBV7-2 TGTGCCAGCAGCCAATTTACAGATACGCAGTATTTT CASSQFTDTQYF
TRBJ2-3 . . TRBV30 TGTGCCTGGAGTGTACTAGAAACAGATACGCAGTATTTT CAWSVLETDTQYF
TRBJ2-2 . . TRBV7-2 TGTGCCAGCAGCCGCCCGAACACCGGGGAGCTGTTTTTT CASSRPNTGELFF
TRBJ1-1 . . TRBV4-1 TGCGCCAGCAGCCAAATCCGGATCAGACGGGTTAACACTGAAGCTTTCTTT CASSQIRIRRVNTEAFF
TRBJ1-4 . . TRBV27 TGTGCCAGCAGCTACGCCCTCGGGGAAAAACTGTTTTTT CASSYALGEKLFF
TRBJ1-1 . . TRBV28 TGTGCCAGCACCCTCGGCGACCCGGGTCTGGCTTTCTTT CASTLGDPGLAFF
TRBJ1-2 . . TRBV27 TGTGCCAGCAGTTTATCATACGGGCCGAACTATGGCTACACCTTC CASSLSYGPNYGYTF
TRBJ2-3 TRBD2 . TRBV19 TGTGCCAGTAGTATCGTCACTAGCGGGCTCACTAGCACAGATACGCAGTATTTT CASSIVTSGLTSTDTQYF
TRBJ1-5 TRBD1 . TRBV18 TGTGCCAGCTCACGAGACAGGGGTCAGCCCCAGCATTTT CASSRDRGQPQHF
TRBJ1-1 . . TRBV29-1 TGCAGCGTTGGAGCTGAATCCGTCGCTTTCTTT CSVGAESVAFF
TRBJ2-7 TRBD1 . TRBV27 TGTGCCAGCAGCCGAAAGACAGGGACGGGCGAGCAGTACTTC CASSRKTGTGEQYF
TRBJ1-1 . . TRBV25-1 TGTGCCAGCAGTGAAATTGCATCAGGAACGGCCCCGAACACTGAAGCTTTCTTT CASSEIASGTAPNTEAFF
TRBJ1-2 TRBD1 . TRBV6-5 TGTGCCAGCAGGGAACAGGGGCCCTATGGCTACACCTTC CASREQGPYGYTF
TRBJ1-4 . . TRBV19 TGTGCCAGTAGGGGCAGGGCCGGAGAAAAACTGTTTTTT CASRGRAGEKLFF
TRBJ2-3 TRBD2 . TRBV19 TGTGCCAGTAGTATGGGACTAGCGGAAGGCACAGATACGCAGTATTTT CASSMGLAEGTDTQYF
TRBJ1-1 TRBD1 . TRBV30 TGTGCCTGGAGTGTTGCAGGGGGAGTCGGGAACACTGAAGCTTTCTTT CAWSVAGGVGNTEAFF
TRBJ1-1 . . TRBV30 TGTGCCTGGACGGGAGGGGCCAGAGGCACTGAAGCTTTCTTT CAWTGGARGTEAFF
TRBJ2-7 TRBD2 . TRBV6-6 TGTGCCAGCAGTTACTCTGGTGGGAGGGCCTACGAGCAGTACTTC CASSYSGGRAYEQYF
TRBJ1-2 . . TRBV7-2 TGTGCCAGCAGCGCTCGGGAGGCCTATGGCTACACCTTC CASSAREAYGYTF
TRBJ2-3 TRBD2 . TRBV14 TGTGCCAGCAGCCCACCGGGTGGGCTAGCGGGAGTCTCCACAGATACGCAGTATTTT CASSPPGGLAGVSTDTQYF
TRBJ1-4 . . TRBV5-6 TGTGCCAGCACCACATGGGGGACCCCATATGAAAAACTGTTTTTT CASTTWGTPYEKLFF
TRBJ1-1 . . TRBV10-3 TGTGCCATCAGTGCTCCGGGAAAAAACACTGAAGCTTTCTTT CAISAPGKNTEAFF
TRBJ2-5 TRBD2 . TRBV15 TGTGCCACCAGCAGAGTATTGACTAGCGGGTACCAAGAGACCCAGTACTTC CATSRVLTSGYQETQYF
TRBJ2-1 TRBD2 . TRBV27 TGTGCCAGCAGGCCGCACGGCACTAGCGGGGACTACAATGAGCAGTTCTTC CASRPHGTSGDYNEQFF
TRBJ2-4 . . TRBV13 TGTGCCAGCAGCTTGGTTGCGGGCCAACCTCTAGCCAAAAACATTCAGTACTTC CASSLVAGQPLAKNIQYF
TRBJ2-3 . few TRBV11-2 TGTGCCAGCAGCTTAGGTTACACAGATACGCAGTATTTT CASSLGYTDTQYF
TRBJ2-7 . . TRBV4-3 TGCGCCAGCAGCCAAGCTCAAGAGCAGTACTTC CASSQAQEQYF
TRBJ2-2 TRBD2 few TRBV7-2 TGTGCCAGCAGCTCCAACCTCGGACTAGCGGGAACCACCGGGGAGCTGTTTTTT CASSSNLGLAGTTGELFF
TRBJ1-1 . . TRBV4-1 TGCGCCAGCAGCCGAGAGGGGGGCCTAACTGAAGCTTTCTTT CASSREGGLTEAFF
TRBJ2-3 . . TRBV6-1 TGTGCCAGCAGTCATTACTACACAGATACGCAGTATTTT CASSHYYTDTQYF
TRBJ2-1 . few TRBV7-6 TGTGCCAGCAGCCCCGATCCAGGCGGGCTAGCCAACAATGAGCAGTTCTTC CASSPDPGGLANNEQFF
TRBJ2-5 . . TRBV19 TGTGCCAGTAGTATCGATGAGACCCAGTACTTC CASSIDETQYF
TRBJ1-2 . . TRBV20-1 TGCAGTGTCGAATCGGCCCTTGGCTACACCTTC CSVESALGYTF
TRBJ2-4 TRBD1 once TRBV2 TGTGCCAGCAGTGAAAGGCCACGACAGGGGCCAAACATTCAGTACTTC CASSERPRQGPNIQYF
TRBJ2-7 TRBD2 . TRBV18 TGTGCCAGCTCGCCGGGACTAGCTAACGAGCAGTACTTC CASSPGLANEQYF
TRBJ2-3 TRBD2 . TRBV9 TGTGCCAGCACCGCGGGACTAGCGGGAGGGCCGCACCCAACAGATACGCAGTATTTT CASTAGLAGGPHPTDTQYF
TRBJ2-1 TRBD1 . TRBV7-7 TGTGCCAGCAGCCCCTACGACAGGGCCGAACTCAATGAGCAGTTCTTC CASSPYDRAELNEQFF
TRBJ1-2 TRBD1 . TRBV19 TGTGCCAGTAGCATGTTGTCGGGGACAGGTGCCTATGGCTACACCTTC CASSMLSGTGAYGYTF
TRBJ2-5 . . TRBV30 TGTGCCTGGAGCGACTCCCTGGGGACCCAGTACTTC CAWSDSLGTQYF